Each of the 27 T cell receptor beta chains below was sequenced from the same sample in a study of beta chain features in type 1 diabetes. Broader study findings: Among patients with Type 1 diabetes, TCRB CDR3s were moderately but significantly shorter in every one of the four CD4+ subsets.

These receptors have no identified antigens. The entirety of the isolated RNA underwent reverse transcription, so expressed TCRB transcripts were sequenced. This table comes from immunoSEQ multiplex PCR, and its TCRdb copy is limited to in-frame clones, with some not included. The data contain roughly 100,000 clones, approximately 30% of them singletons. Sequencing used central memory CD4+ T cells from blood. The receptors here all came from a woman younger than 30 with type 1 diabetes.

The rearrangement links TRBV4-2 to TRBJ2-2; the D gene is possibly TRBD2 (6 bases). This CDR3 spans 16 amino acids. The ends were cut back, 0 bases at V and 4 bases at J, with 12 bases in the middle. Germline V lookup: CDR1 LGHNA, CDR2 YNFKEQ. The CDR3 DNA sequence: TGTGCCAGCAGCCAAGAGGGCGGGAAGGTCACCGGGGAGCTGTTTTTT. Translated: CASSQEGGKVTGELFF.

The rearrangement uses TRBV7-9 and TRBJ1-4; possibly TRBD1 for D (5 bases). The CDR3 covers 14 residues. CDR1 and CDR2 (germline): SEHNR, FQNEAQ (reference sequence). V lost 2 bases and J lost 7, with 11 bases in between. Written as DNA, the CDR3 is TGTGCCAGCAGCTTAAAAGGGGTTGCTGAAAAACTGTTTTTT. This encodes CASSLKGVAEKLFF.

The V and J genes are TRBV7-9 and TRBJ2-3, with TRBD2 identical over 8 bases. The CDR3 runs to 16 residues. The germline V gene has CDR1 SEHNR and CDR2 FQNEAQ (reference sequence). V shed 3 bases, J shed 1 base, and the junction held 6 bases outside the gene matches. The CDR3 loop reads CASSFESGRGTDTQYF. Written as DNA, the CDR3 is TGTGCCAGCAGCTTTGAGAGCGGGAGAGGCACAGATACGCAGTATTTT. Complete variable domain (other parts from reference TRBV7-9 and TRBJ2-3): DTGVSQNPRHKITKRGQNVTFRCDPISEHNRLYWYRQTLGQGPEFLTYFQNEAQLEKSRLLSDRFSAERPKGSFSTLEIQRTEQGDSAMYLCASSFESGRGTDTQYFGPGTRLTVL.

The gene calls are TRBV5-4 and TRBJ2-3; 10 nucleotides agree with TRBD1. The ends lost 4 bases at V and 6 bases at J; junction bases unmatched: 5. The CDR3 is 14 residues long. Per the germline V gene, CDR1 is SGHNT and CDR2 is YYREEE (reference sequence). The CDR3: CASSRQGAADTQYF. DNA for the CDR3: TGTGCCAGCAGCCGACAGGGGGCGGCCGATACGCAGTATTTT. Together with reference TRBV5-4 and TRBJ2-3, the CDR3 gives the full variable domain: ETGVTQSPTHLIKTRGQQVTLRCSSQSGHNTVSWYQQALGQGPQFIFQYYREEENGRGNFPPRFSGLQFPNYSSELNVNALELDDSALYLCASSRQGAADTQYFGPGTRLTVL.

This chain joins TRBV10-3 and TRBJ1-5, with D possibly TRBD1 on 6 matching bases. CDR1 is ENHRY, CDR2 SYGVKD, per germline. The germline V and J ends were trimmed by 2 bases and 4 bases, with 15 bases remaining between them. CDR3 length equals 16 residues. CDR3 in DNA: TGTGCCATCAGTGAGAATGTGGGGGCAGGTAATCAGCCCCAGCATTTT. Protein product: CAISENVGAGNQPQHF.

The sample holds a few counts of this clone. This sequence joins TRBV7-9 and TRBJ1-2; D is unresolved. The germline gives CDR1 SEHNR, CDR2 FQNEAQ (reference sequence). The CDR3 is made up of 11 amino acids. V was shortened by 8 bases and J by 7 bases, with 11 bases between the two germline ends. CDR3 amino acids: CASSEARGYTF. CDR3 coding DNA: TGTGCCAGCTCGGAGGCTCGTGGCTACACCTTC.

This chain connects TRBV6-1 to TRBJ2-2; TRBD1 is a possible D gene (6 bases). CDR1 and CDR2 (germline): MNHNS, SASEGT. Trimming stripped 6 bases from V and 4 bases from J, with 15 bases between. The CDR3 extends over 15 amino acids. Here the CDR3 reads CASSGQRSGTGELFF. CDR3 sequence (DNA): TGTGCCAGCAGCGGACAGAGGTCGGGCACCGGGGAGCTGTTTTTT.

In its sample, this clone was seen a few times. The chain couples TRBV5-1 to TRBJ2-3; 16 bases match TRBD2. The V and J ends lost 3 bases and 6 bases, in that order; junction bases with no gene match: 4. CDR1 SGHRS and CDR2 YFSETQ come from the germline V gene. This CDR3 has 16 residues. CDR3 protein: CASSSGLAGGRDTQYF. The CDR3 coding sequence is TGCGCCAGCAGCTCGGGACTAGCGGGAGGGCGTGATACGCAGTATTTT.

The V gene is TRBV5-1, the J gene TRBJ2-1; 13 nucleotides align to TRBD2. The CDR3 is 16 amino acids. The germline CDR1 and CDR2 sequences are SGHRS and YFSETQ. J was trimmed by 11 bases and V by 4 bases; bases with no gene match: 12. CDR3 protein: CASSALAGGPPSQQFF. The CDR3 DNA follows: TGCGCCAGCAGCGCACTAGCGGGAGGGCCCCCATCACAGCAGTTCTTC. Full variable domain (outside the CDR3, taken from reference TRBV5-1 and TRBJ2-1): KAGVTQTPRYLIKTRGQQVTLSCSPISGHRSVSWYQQTPGQGLQFLFEYFSETQRNKGNFPGRFSGRQFSNSRSEMNVSTLELGDSALYLCASSALAGGPPSQQFFGPGTRLTVL.

This clone was detected a few times. The rearrangement uses TRBV28 and TRBJ2-7; a possible D gene is TRBD2 (5 bases). CDR1 and CDR2 (germline): MDHEN, SYDVKM. CDR3 size: 11 residues. V was cut by 6 bases and J by 7 bases, with 10 bases left in between. DNA for the CDR3: TGTGCCAGCAGACTAGTAGGGGAGCAGTACTTC. It is translated as CASRLVGEQYF.

V and J are TRBV4-1 and TRBJ2-7; 10 positions match TRBD1. The CDR3 loop spans 13 amino acids. Germline-derived CDR1 and CDR2 are MGHRA and YSYEKL. V trimming: 4 bases; J trimming: 4 bases; junction bases outside the gene matches: 1. The CDR3 region is CASSLGQGYEQYV. DNA for the CDR3: TGCGCCAGCAGCCTGGGACAGGGGTACGAGCAGTACGTC.

The genes are TRBV10-2 and TRBJ2-5; TRBD2 agrees at 11 bases. The length of the CDR3 is 14 residues. V trimming: 8 bases; J trimming: 5 bases; junction bases outside the gene matches: 7. Germline CDR1 WSHSY, CDR2 SAAADI. The CDR3 reads CASRTSGSFETQYF. The DNA for the CDR3 is TGCGCCAGCCGAACTAGCGGGAGCTTTGAGACCCAGTACTTC.

This clone has a handful of counts. The chain couples TRBV7-9 to TRBJ2-2; D is possibly TRBD1 (5 bases). The V gene lost 1 base and the J gene lost 4 bases, with 10 bases spanning the gap. This CDR3 comprises 15 residues. Germline V lookup: CDR1 SEHNR, CDR2 FQNEAQ (reference sequence). CDR3 sequence reads: CASSLERQGTGELFF. CDR3 nucleotide sequence: TGTGCCAGCAGCTTAGAGCGTCAGGGCACCGGGGAGCTGTTTTTT.

This clone has more than one count but fewer than ten. The genes are TRBV19 and TRBJ1-4, with D possibly TRBD1 on 6 matching bases. Trimming pared 1 base from V and 6 bases from J, leaving 12 bases between. The CDR3 consists of 15 residues. The germline CDR1 and CDR2 sequences are LNHDA and SQIVND (reference sequence). The CDR3 nucleotides read TGTGCCAGTAGTATAGTAGGGCACAGGGATGAAAAACTGTTTTTT. This encodes CASSIVGHRDEKLFF. The complete variable domain, with remaining parts taken from reference TRBV19 and TRBJ1-4, reads DGGITQSPKYLFRKEGQNVTLSCEQNLNHDAMYWYRQDPGQGLRLIYYSQIVNDFQKGDIAEGYSVSREKKESFPLTVTSAQKNPTAFYLCASSIVGHRDEKLFFGSGTQLSVL.

The J gene is TRBJ2-1, the V gene TRBV28; D perhaps matches TRBD1 (7 bases). This CDR3 contains 15 residues. V was trimmed by 4 bases and J by 2 bases, leaving 12 bases between them. Germline CDR1 reads MDHEN; CDR2 reads SYDVKM. The DNA for the CDR3 is TGTGCCAGCAGTTACGGGGGACAGACCTACAATGAGCAGTTCTTC. Its translation is CASSYGGQTYNEQFF. Looking up the rest from reference TRBV28 and TRBJ2-1 gives the full variable domain: DVKVTQSSRYLVKRTGEKVFLECVQDMDHENMFWYRQDPGLGLRLIYFSYDVKMKEKGDIPEGYSVSREKKERFSLILESASTNQTSMYLCASSYGGQTYNEQFFGPGTRLTVL.

The chain joins TRBV6-1 to TRBJ2-1, with 7 positions matching TRBD2. The CDR3 covers 14 residues. Germline CDR1 reads MNHNS; CDR2 reads SASEGT. With 1 base clipped from V and 5 bases from J, the junction kept 2 bases outside the gene matches. The CDR3 loop reads CASSEGLANNEQFF. CDR3 coding DNA: TGTGCCAGCAGTGAAGGACTAGCTAACAATGAGCAGTTCTTC.

This clone occurred a few times. This chain links TRBV2 with TRBJ2-1, with TRBD2 identical over 7 bases. The CDR3 has 15 residues. The V segment lost 3 bases and the J segment 7 bases; nucleotides outside the gene matches: 9. The germline gives CDR1 SNHLY, CDR2 FYNNEI. The CDR3 loop is CASSDLSGINNEQFF. The CDR3 region has the DNA TGTGCCAGCAGTGATTTAAGCGGGATAAATAATGAGCAGTTCTTC.

The table lists this clone with a few counts. The chain joins TRBV18 to TRBJ2-1; the match to TRBD2 covers 14 bases. J was trimmed by 0 bases and V by 5 bases; bases with no gene match: 6. CDR1 KGHSH and CDR2 LQKENI come from the germline V gene. This CDR3 spans 18 amino acids. In DNA form, the CDR3 reads TGTGCCAGCTCAATGGGACTAGCGGGAGCCAGCTCCTACAATGAGCAGTTCTTC. Translated: CASSMGLAGASSYNEQFF.

This clone was seen more than once but under ten times. The rearrangement links TRBV7-2 to TRBJ2-5; TRBD2 agrees at 11 bases. Germline CDR1 and CDR2: SGHTA and FQGNSA. CDR3 length: 16 amino acids. J lost 3 bases, V lost 5 bases, and 8 bases had no gene match. CDR3: CASSPTSGRLEETQYF. The CDR3 nucleotides are TGTGCCAGCAGCCCCACTAGCGGGAGACTGGAAGAGACCCAGTACTTC.

This clone occurred a few times. The chain employs TRBV6-4 and TRBJ2-3, with TRBD1 matching 11 bases. With 10 bases clipped from V and 4 bases from J, the junction kept 10 bases outside the gene matches. From germline, CDR1 is MRHNA and CDR2 SNTAGT. CDR3 length: 15 amino acids. In DNA, the CDR3 is TGTGCCACCCAACCTGGGACAGGGGGGCCAGATACGCAGTATTTT. It codes for CATQPGTGGPDTQYF.

Written as DNA, the CDR3 is TGCGCCAGCAGCTTGGACTTGACAGGTCCCCAAGAGACCCAGTACTTC. It codes for CASSLDLTGPQETQYF. V usage is TRBV5-1 and J usage is TRBJ2-5, with D perhaps TRBD1 (6 bases). CDR1 and CDR2 from the germline V gene are SGHRS and YFSETQ. The CDR3 has 16 amino acids. Trimming shortened V by 0 bases and J by 1 base, and 13 bases separated the two germline ends.

The genes are TRBV30 and TRBJ2-7, with 11 positions matching TRBD1. V shed 2 bases and J 3 bases; nucleotides not matched to a gene: 6. Germline-derived CDR1 and CDR2 are GTSNPN and SVGIG (reference sequence). The CDR3 length is 15 residues. The CDR3 region is CAWSRRGTGGYEQYF. In DNA form, the CDR3 reads TGTGCCTGGAGTCGACGGGGGACAGGGGGCTACGAGCAGTACTTC.

This clone was counted a few times. The gene calls are TRBV14 and TRBJ2-1; possibly TRBD2 for D (5 bases). With 4 bases removed from V and 9 bases from J, the gap between germline ends came to 13 bases. Germline V gene lookup returns CDR1 SGHDN and CDR2 FVKESK. This CDR3 is built from 13 residues. The DNA of the CDR3 is TGTGCCAGCAGCCGGACGAAAGGGAGTGAGCAGTTCTTC. Its protein is CASSRTKGSEQFF.

This sequence joins TRBV5-1 and TRBJ2-3; D remains ambiguous. Germline V lookup: CDR1 SGHRS, CDR2 YFSETQ. The CDR3 extends over 14 amino acids. Trimming removed 4 bases at V and 0 bases at J, with 9 bases between. The CDR3, as DNA: TGCGCCAGCAGCGCCAGGCCTAGCACAGATACGCAGTATTTT. Translation: CASSARPSTDTQYF.

The gene calls are TRBV28 and TRBJ1-4; tentative D call: TRBD1 (6 bases). CDR3 length: 14 residues. CDR1 and CDR2 (germline): MDHEN, SYDVKM. Trimming took off 9 bases at V and 0 bases at J, with 11 bases between the two ends. CDR3 amino acids: CASLTGSTNEKLFF. CDR3 DNA: TGTGCCAGTCTGACAGGCTCAACTAATGAAAAACTGTTTTTT. Combining the CDR3 with reference TRBV28 and TRBJ1-4 gives the whole variable domain DVKVTQSSRYLVKRTGEKVFLECVQDMDHENMFWYRQDPGLGLRLIYFSYDVKMKEKGDIPEGYSVSREKKERFSLILESASTNQTSMYLCASLTGSTNEKLFFGSGTQLSVL.

The chain joins TRBV11-3 to TRBJ2-2; tentatively, D is TRBD2 (6 bases). V was trimmed by 1 base and J by 11 bases, leaving 8 bases between them. From germline, CDR1 is SGHNT and CDR2 YENEEA. The CDR3 consists of 12 residues. This CDR3 reads CASSLGRGELFF. CDR3 nucleotide sequence: TGTGCCAGCAGCTTAGGGAGGGGCGAGCTGTTTTTT.

V gene TRBV6-5 combines with J gene TRBJ1-3; D perhaps matches TRBD1 (6 bases). The CDR3 loop spans 13 amino acids. Trimming pared 4 bases from V and 4 bases from J, leaving 8 bases between. The V gene's germline CDR1 is MNHEY and CDR2 SVGAGI. The CDR3 here is CASSFGQGNTIYF. CDR3 sequence (DNA): TGTGCCAGCAGTTTCGGACAGGGAAACACCATATATTTT.